The TCR beta chain under discussion was sequenced for a study of blood T cells in healthy people across ages. This clonotype has only a few counts. At one boundary the junction diverges from the germline segment, which might be a read error. Isolation yielded PBMCs, at least 6 million per sample, in every case. CDR1 and CDR2 from the germline V gene are SEHNR and FQNEAQ (reference sequence). This CDR3 has 17 residues. Alongside a J-beta primer mix, a sample-barcoded 5' primer served in a second PCR lasting about 6 to 11 cycles. Sequencing yielded, for each sample, at least 3 million paired-end reads carrying CDR3. One entry per CDR3 protein results from TCRdb running MiXCR on the 5' RACE reads. The sample contains some 710,000 distinct CDR3 sequences, about a fifth of which appear only once.

Source material: blood. This receptor was obtained from a man aged 65-85 years in good health. The rearrangement uses TRBV7-9 and TRBJ2-3; D unresolved. The chain's CDR3 is CASSSDRLAEGTDTQYF. CDR3 DNA: TGCGCCAGCAGCAGCGATCGGTTGGCCGAGGGCACAGATACGCAGTATTTT.